A single sample gave rise to the 27 T cell receptor beta chains below, sequenced in a study of beta chain features in type 1 diabetes. The entirety of the isolated RNA underwent reverse transcription, so expressed TCRB transcripts were sequenced. The repertoire was sequenced with immunoSEQ multiplex PCR; TCRdb's copy has only in-frame clones and lacks some. The table has fewer than 550,000 clones, about an eighth seen once; the top ten hold 0.04% to 0.05%. Source material: naive CD4+ T cells from blood. The receptors here all came from a woman between 18 and 29 years old in good health.

The chain couples TRBV18 to TRBJ2-1, with 9 bases aligning to TRBD1. The ends lost 0 bases at V and 8 bases at J; junction bases unmatched: 5. This CDR3 is 15 amino acids long. Germline loops: CDR1 KGHSH, CDR2 LQKENI. CDR3 region: CASSPPGQGHDEQFF. CDR3 nucleotide sequence: TGTGCCAGCTCACCACCGGGACAGGGTCATGATGAGCAGTTCTTC.

The genes are TRBV29-1 and TRBJ2-3; D is uncertain. CDR1 is SQVTM and CDR2 is ANQGSEA in the germline V gene. CDR3 length: 11 amino acids. V lost 3 bases, J lost 2 bases, and 3 bases lay in between. CDR3 in DNA: TGCAGCGTTGACGACACAGATACGCAGTATTTT. It codes for CSVDDTDTQYF.

This chain connects TRBV9 to TRBJ1-3, with D hard to call. CDR1 is SGDLS and CDR2 is YYNGEE in the germline V gene. Trimming stripped 0 bases from V and 0 bases from J, with 10 bases between. This CDR3 has 16 amino acids. CDR3 DNA: TGTGCCAGCAGCGTAGAGGAGGGCCTCTCTGGAAACACCATATATTTT. This translates into CASSVEEGLSGNTIYF.

This clone was seen a few times. The chain uses TRBV19 and TRBJ1-2, with D hard to call. This CDR3 has 13 amino acids. CDR1 and CDR2 from the germline V gene are LNHDA and SQIVND (reference sequence). The V gene lost 4 bases and the J gene lost 2 bases, with 8 bases spanning the gap. CDR3 nucleotides: TGTGCCAGTAGTAACGGGAGAAACTATGGCTACACCTTC. It encodes CASSNGRNYGYTF.

This clone was picked up a small number of times. The genes are TRBV5-6 and TRBJ1-4; unclear D gene. The CDR3 runs 15 residues. Germline CDR1 and CDR2: SGHDT and YYEEEE. The V end lost 7 bases, the J end lost 6 bases, and 19 bases lay between the germline ends. The CDR3 is CASGYLGVDDEKLFF. In nucleotides, the CDR3 is TGTGCCAGCGGATACCTCGGGGTGGACGATGAAAAACTGTTTTTT.

Only a few counts were recorded for this clone. The chain combines TRBV7-6 with TRBJ2-5, with D uncertain. This CDR3 has 13 residues. The germline V gene has CDR1 SGHVS and CDR2 FNYEAQ. The V end lost 4 bases, the J end lost 1 base, and 7 bases lay between the germline ends. CDR3 DNA: TGTGCCAGCAGCTCTGTGACCCAAGAGACCCAGTACTTC. Translation gives CASSSVTQETQYF.

This clone occurred a few times. This chain connects TRBV14 to TRBJ2-5; maybe TRBD2 (6 bases). This CDR3 contains 13 residues. V lost 0 bases and J 5 bases, leaving 7 bases between the germline ends. Germline CDR1 and CDR2: SGHDN and FVKESK. Here the CDR3 reads CASSQEAGETQYF. CDR3 DNA sequence: TGTGCCAGCAGCCAAGAGGCGGGGGAGACCCAGTACTTC.

This clone was picked up a small number of times. The V gene is TRBV20-1, the J gene TRBJ2-3; D is unclear. This CDR3 region has 11 residues. V was cut by 6 bases and J by 10 bases, with 14 bases left in between. Germline V gene lookup returns CDR1 DFQATT and CDR2 SNEGSKA (reference sequence). The CDR3 loop reads CSARPQVAQYF. Here the CDR3 DNA reads TGCAGTGCGCGGCCACAAGTGGCGCAGTATTTT.

The CDR3 nucleotides read TGTGCCACCAGCAGAGATCTACGGCTTAGGGGGTTCAATGAGCAGTTCTTC. Translated: CATSRDLRLRGFNEQFF. The rearrangement joins TRBV15 to TRBJ2-1; a weak D match, TRBD1 (6 bases). CDR3 size: 17 residues. CDR1 and CDR2 (germline): LNHNV, YYDKDF (reference sequence). Trimming cost V 0 bases and J 6 bases, with 18 bases left between them.

This clone was picked up a small number of times. The gene calls are TRBV5-1 and TRBJ1-1, with D perhaps TRBD1 (6 bases). The CDR3 has 14 residues. V lost 0 bases, J lost 5 bases, and 11 bases lay in between. CDR1 is SGHRS, CDR2 YFSETQ, per germline. The CDR3 spells CASSLAQGRTEAFF. The CDR3 nucleotides are TGCGCCAGCAGCTTGGCCCAGGGGCGTACTGAAGCTTTCTTT.

This chain joins TRBV7-8 and TRBJ2-7, with D possibly matching TRBD2 (6 bases). The CDR3 is 15 residues long. In germline, CDR1 is SGHVS, CDR2 FQNEAQ. V was clipped by 3 bases and J by 1 base, with 13 bases between them. The CDR3 here is CASSLEGIFSYEQYV. The CDR3 nucleotides are TGTGCCAGCAGCTTGGAGGGGATCTTTTCCTACGAGCAGTACGTC.

A few counts support this clone. The chain links TRBV15 to TRBJ1-5; D gene ambiguous. V was cut by 4 bases and J by 6 bases, with 7 bases left in between. CDR1 is LNHNV and CDR2 is YYDKDF in the germline V gene (reference sequence). The CDR3 is made up of 12 amino acids. The CDR3 DNA sequence: TGTGCCACCAGCAAAGGAAGTCAGCCCCAGCATTTT. Its protein product is CATSKGSQPQHF.

This chain joins TRBV5-4 and TRBJ2-3, with no clear D. CDR1 SGHNT and CDR2 YYREEE come from the germline V gene (reference sequence). There are 14 residues in the CDR3. V lost 0 bases, J lost 2 bases, and 7 bases lay in between. The CDR3 nucleotides are TGTGCCAGCAGCTTGGCCACCCACACAGATACGCAGTATTTT. It codes for CASSLATHTDTQYF.

There are a few counts of this clone. This chain connects TRBV4-1 to TRBJ1-5, with 9 bases that match TRBD1. The CDR3 loop spans 19 amino acids. The V gene end was trimmed by 6 bases and the J gene end by 4 bases; junction bases not matched to a gene: 19. Per germline, CDR1 MGHRA and CDR2 YSYEKL. Written as DNA, the CDR3 is TGCGCCAGCAGTTACGATTTGGGTTTCGGACAGGGGACAAATCAGCCCCAGCATTTT. It encodes CASSYDLGFGQGTNQPQHF.

The chain combines TRBV5-4 with TRBJ1-1; no clear D. This CDR3 is built from 17 residues. The V end was cut by 0 bases, the J end by 0 bases, with 15 bases between. Germline-derived CDR1 and CDR2 are SGHNT and YYREEE (reference sequence). CDR3 sequence (DNA): TGTGCCAGCAGCTTGGGTGGACCGATAGCACTGAACACTGAAGCTTTCTTT. Protein product: CASSLGGPIALNTEAFF.

This clone was counted at least ten times. The J gene is TRBJ2-1, the V gene TRBV29-1, with 7 bases aligning to TRBD2. The V and J ends lost 5 bases and 0 bases, in that order; junction bases with no gene match: 1. Per germline, CDR1 SQVTM and CDR2 ANQGSEA. This CDR3 has 13 residues. In nucleotides, the CDR3 is TGCAGCGTTCGGACTAGCTCCTACAATGAGCAGTTCTTC. Translated, it gives CSVRTSSYNEQFF.

V and J are TRBV29-1 and TRBJ1-1; D remains unclear. V was trimmed by 4 bases and J by 5 bases, leaving 11 bases between them. CDR1 and CDR2 from the germline V gene are SQVTM and ANQGSEA. The CDR3 length is 12 residues. Here the CDR3 DNA reads TGCAGCGTTGGACTGGAATCGACTGAAGCTTTCTTT. Its translation is CSVGLESTEAFF.

This clone showed up just a few times. This chain uses TRBV5-1 with TRBJ2-7; D may correspond to TRBD1 or TRBD2 (5 bases each). V gave up 7 bases and J gave up 4 bases, with 9 bases separating them. There are 11 residues in the CDR3. Germline V lookup: CDR1 SGHRS, CDR2 YFSETQ. DNA of the CDR3: TGCGCCAGCCAAGAGGGGTACGAGCAGTACTTC. This gives the protein CASQEGYEQYF.

A few counts support this clone. The chain uses TRBV28 and TRBJ2-7, with D unresolved. V lost 5 bases and J 4 bases, leaving 15 bases between the germline ends. Germline V gene sequence: CDR1 MDHEN, CDR2 SYDVKM. CDR3 length: 14 amino acids. The CDR3 nucleotides are TGTGCCAGCAGTCCACGGTCACCCGTATACGAGCAGTACGTC. Its protein is CASSPRSPVYEQYV.

There are a few counts of this clone. V is TRBV9 and J is TRBJ2-7; 7 bases align to TRBD2. Germline lookup yields CDR1 SGDLS and CDR2 YYNGEE. This CDR3 contains 11 residues. CDR3 amino acids: CARSGAYEQYV. The DNA of the CDR3 is TGTGCCAGGAGCGGGGCCTACGAGCAGTACGTC.

In its sample, this clone was seen a few times. V is TRBV6-1 and J is TRBJ1-1; D call uncertain. The ends were cut back, 11 bases at V and 1 base at J, with 8 bases in the middle. Germline V gene lookup returns CDR1 MNHNS and CDR2 SASEGT. The CDR3 runs 11 residues. CDR3 sequence: CAAQRNTEAFF. CDR3 bases: TGTGCCGCACAGAGGAACACTGAAGCTTTCTTT.

This clone has only a few counts. The chain carries TRBV21-1 and TRBJ2-1; the table's TRBD1 call for D was not verified on the DNA. TRBV21-1 is reported as a pseudogene. The CDR3 has 16 residues. The DNA of the CDR3 is TGTGCCAGCCTGACCTTTCGGGACAGAATTTACAATGAGCAGTTCTTC. Encoded protein: CASLTFRDRIYNEQFF.

A single count supports this clone. V is TRBV28 and J is TRBJ2-5, with D possibly called TRBD1 or TRBD2 (5 bases each). V gave up 1 base and J gave up 9 bases, with 9 bases separating them. Germline CDR1 and CDR2: MDHEN and SYDVKM. The CDR3 runs to 12 residues. This CDR3 reads CASSLLGDAQYF. CDR3 coding DNA: TGTGCCAGCAGTTTATTGGGGGACGCCCAGTACTTC.

This clone was seen a few times. The V call is TRBV28, the J call TRBJ1-5, with 9 nucleotides matching TRBD1. Germline CDR1 and CDR2: MDHEN and SYDVKM. V trimming: 7 bases; J trimming: 6 bases; junction bases outside the gene matches: 7. The length of the CDR3 is 14 residues. This chain's CDR3 is CASKPGQGGQPQHF. As DNA, the CDR3 is TGTGCCAGCAAACCGGGACAGGGCGGTCAGCCCCAGCATTTT.

V usage is TRBV30 and J usage is TRBJ1-1, with TRBD1 as a possible D gene (6 bases). Germline loops: CDR1 GTSNPN, CDR2 SVGIG (reference sequence). The CDR3 loop spans 12 amino acids. V lost 0 bases and J lost 10, with 12 bases in between. The CDR3 loop is CAWSVLVRGAFF. CDR3 nucleotide sequence: TGTGCCTGGAGTGTACTCGTCAGGGGAGCTTTCTTT. Complete variable domain (other parts from reference TRBV30 and TRBJ1-1): SQTIHQWPATLVQPVGSPLSLECTVEGTSNPNLYWYRQAAGRGLQLLFYSVGIGQISSEVPQNLSASRPQDRQFILSSKKLLLSDSGFYLCAWSVLVRGAFFGQGTRLTVV.

This clone was picked up a small number of times. The chain is built from TRBV30 and TRBJ1-1; weak D call: TRBD1 (5 bases). Germline assignment: CDR1 GTSNPN and CDR2 SVGIG (reference sequence). V was shortened by 8 bases and J by 5 bases, with 18 bases between the two germline ends. The length of the CDR3 is 13 residues. CDR3 in amino acids: CAVEAQRGTEAFF. The CDR3, as DNA: TGTGCCGTGGAAGCACAAAGGGGAACTGAAGCTTTCTTT.

The J gene is TRBJ2-1, the V gene TRBV27, with 7 positions matching TRBD1. Germline V gives CDR1 MNHEY, CDR2 SMNVEV (reference sequence). V was clipped by 7 bases and J by 0 bases; unmatched bases: 9. The CDR3 covers 16 residues. As DNA, the CDR3 is TGTGCCAGCACCCCACAGGGGACACGCTCCTACAATGAGCAGTTCTTC. Its protein product is CASTPQGTRSYNEQFF.